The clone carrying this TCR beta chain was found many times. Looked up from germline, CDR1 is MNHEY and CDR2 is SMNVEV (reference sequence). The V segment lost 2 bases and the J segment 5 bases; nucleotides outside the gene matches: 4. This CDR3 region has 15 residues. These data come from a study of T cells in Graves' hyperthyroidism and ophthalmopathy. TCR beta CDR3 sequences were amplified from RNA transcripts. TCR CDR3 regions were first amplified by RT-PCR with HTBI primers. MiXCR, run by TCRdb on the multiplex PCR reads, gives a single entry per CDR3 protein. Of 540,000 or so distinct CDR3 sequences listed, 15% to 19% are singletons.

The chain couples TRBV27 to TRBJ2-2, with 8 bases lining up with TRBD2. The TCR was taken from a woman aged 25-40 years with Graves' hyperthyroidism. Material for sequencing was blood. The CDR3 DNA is TGTGCCAGCAGTTTAGAGGTAGCGGGAACCGGGGAGCTGTTTTTT. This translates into CASSLEVAGTGELFF.